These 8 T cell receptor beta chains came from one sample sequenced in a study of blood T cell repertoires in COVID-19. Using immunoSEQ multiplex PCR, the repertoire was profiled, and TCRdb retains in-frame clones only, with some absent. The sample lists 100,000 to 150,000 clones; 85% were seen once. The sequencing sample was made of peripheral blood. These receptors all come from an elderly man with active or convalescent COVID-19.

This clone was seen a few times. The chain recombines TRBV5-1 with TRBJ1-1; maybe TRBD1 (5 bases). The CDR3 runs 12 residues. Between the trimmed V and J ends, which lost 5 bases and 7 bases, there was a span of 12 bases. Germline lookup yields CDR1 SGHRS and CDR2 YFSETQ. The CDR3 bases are TGCGCCAGCAGAGGAGGGGTGAGTGAAGCTTTCTTT. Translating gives CASRGGVSEAFF.

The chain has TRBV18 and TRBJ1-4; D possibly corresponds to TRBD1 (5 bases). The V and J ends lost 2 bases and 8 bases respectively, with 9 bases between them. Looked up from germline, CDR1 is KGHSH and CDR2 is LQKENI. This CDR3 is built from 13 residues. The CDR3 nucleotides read TGTGCCAGCTCACCAAGGGGTCGAGAAAAACTGTTTTTT. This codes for CASSPRGREKLFF.

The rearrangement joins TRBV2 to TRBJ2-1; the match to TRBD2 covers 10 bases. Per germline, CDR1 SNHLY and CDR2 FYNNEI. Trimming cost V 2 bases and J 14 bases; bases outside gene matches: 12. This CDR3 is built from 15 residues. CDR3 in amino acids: CASSELAGVAGVEFF. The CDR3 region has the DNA TGTGCCAGCAGTGAACTAGCGGGAGTAGCTGGGGTGGAGTTCTTC.

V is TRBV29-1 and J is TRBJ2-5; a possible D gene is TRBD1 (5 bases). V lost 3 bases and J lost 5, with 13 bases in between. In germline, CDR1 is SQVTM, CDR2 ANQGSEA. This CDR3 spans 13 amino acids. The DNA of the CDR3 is TGCAGCGTTGAGACGGCAGGGTGGGAGACCCAGTACTTC. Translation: CSVETAGWETQYF.

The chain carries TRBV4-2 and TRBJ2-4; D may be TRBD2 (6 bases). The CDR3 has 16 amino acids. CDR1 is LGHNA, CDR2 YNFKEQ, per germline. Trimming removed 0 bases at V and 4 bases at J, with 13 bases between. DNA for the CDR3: TGTGCCAGCAGCCAAGAACGGAGGGTAGCAAAAAACATTCAGTACTTC. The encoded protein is CASSQERRVAKNIQYF.

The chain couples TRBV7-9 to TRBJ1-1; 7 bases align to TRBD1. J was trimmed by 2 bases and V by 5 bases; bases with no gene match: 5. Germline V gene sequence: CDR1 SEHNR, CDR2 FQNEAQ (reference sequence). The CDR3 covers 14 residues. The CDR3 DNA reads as TGTGCCAGCAGCCTCGACAGGGTTAACACTGAAGCTTTCTTT. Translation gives CASSLDRVNTEAFF.

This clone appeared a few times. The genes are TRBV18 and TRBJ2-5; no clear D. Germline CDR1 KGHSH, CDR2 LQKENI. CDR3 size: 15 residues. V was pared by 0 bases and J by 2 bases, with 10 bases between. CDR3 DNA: TGTGCCAGCTCACCACCGTGGGCCGCACAAGAGACCCAGTACTTC. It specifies CASSPPWAAQETQYF.

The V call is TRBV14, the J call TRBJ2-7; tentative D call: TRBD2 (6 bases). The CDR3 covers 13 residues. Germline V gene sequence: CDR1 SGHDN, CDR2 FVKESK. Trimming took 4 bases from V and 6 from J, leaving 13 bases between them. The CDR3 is CASSPIRDSEQYF. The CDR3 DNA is TGTGCCAGCAGCCCCATCCGGGACTCCGAGCAGTACTTC. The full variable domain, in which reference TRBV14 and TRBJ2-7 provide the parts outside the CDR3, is EAGVTQFPSHSVIEKGQTVTLRCDPISGHDNLYWYRRVMGKEIKFLLHFVKESKQDESGMPNNRFLAERTGGTYSTLKVQPAELEDSGVYFCASSPIRDSEQYFGPGTRLTVT.